The 26 T cell receptor beta chains in this list originate from one sample, sequenced in a study of OX40 agonist ivuxolimab in advanced cancers. The table came from immunoSEQ multiplex PCR; TCRdb's copy has only in-frame clones and leaves some out. Of 55,000 to 90,000 clones detected, 70% to 90% appear once; the ten largest clones hold 0.9% to 1.2%. The sequenced sample was CD4+ or CD8+ T cells sorted from blood, obtained in a trial of the OX40 agonist ivuxolimab. The receptor source for this set is an adult with an advanced solid tumor such as melanoma, head and neck, liver or kidney cancer.

The chain couples TRBV15 to TRBJ1-4; TRBD1 is a possible D gene (5 bases). The germline gives CDR1 LNHNV, CDR2 YYDKDF (reference sequence). The CDR3 totals 14 residues. V was clipped by 6 bases and J by 4 bases, with 12 bases between them. The CDR3 sequence is CATRERGGNEKLFF. The CDR3 DNA is TGTGCCACCAGGGAGAGGGGAGGTAATGAAAAACTGTTTTTT.

The J gene is TRBJ1-6, the V gene TRBV7-9; D not certain. CDR1 and CDR2 from the germline V gene are SEHNR and FQNEAQ (reference sequence). V was pared by 5 bases and J by 5 bases, with 13 bases between. This CDR3 is 15 amino acids long. The CDR3 DNA sequence: TGTGCCAGCAGCCCTAGACGGACTAATAATTCACCCCTCCACTTT. This translates into CASSPRRTNNSPLHF.

This chain links TRBV2 with TRBJ2-3; 9 bases are a match to TRBD2. The CDR3 length is 16 residues. Germline CDR1 reads SNHLY; CDR2 reads FYNNEI. The CDR3 coding sequence is TGTCCCAAGCGGACCGGGCTAGCGGGGAGCACAGATACGCAGTATTTT. It is translated as CPKRTGLAGSTDTQYF.

The chain carries TRBV6-5 and TRBJ1-5, with a tentative D call TRBD1 (5 bases). Trimming shortened V by 6 bases and J by 6 bases, and 12 bases separated the two germline ends. Germline V gene lookup returns CDR1 MNHEY and CDR2 SVGAGI. This CDR3 comprises 13 residues. The CDR3 DNA follows: TGTGCCAGCAGCCTCGGGGGTAGTCAGCCCCAGCATTTT. Its translation is CASSLGGSQPQHF.

CDR3 amino acids: CASSPRTGTGAQHF. In nucleotides, the CDR3 is TGTGCCAGCTCACCCAGGACAGGGACGGGAGCCCAGCATTTT. The V gene is TRBV18, the J gene TRBJ1-5; 8 positions match TRBD1. The CDR3 is made up of 14 amino acids. Germline V CDR1 and CDR2: KGHSH, LQKENI. The junction had 9 bases not matched to a gene; V was cut back by 3 bases and J by 11 bases.

CDR3 in amino acids: CASRGTGSNEKLFF. The CDR3, as DNA: TGTGCCAGCAGAGGGACAGGGTCTAATGAAAAACTGTTTTTT. This chain joins TRBV6-5 and TRBJ1-4; 9 nucleotides align to TRBD1. Germline CDR1 is MNHEY and CDR2 is SVGAGI. J gave up 3 bases and V 6 bases, and 2 bases lay outside the gene matches. The CDR3 sequence is 14 residues long.

The count of this clone is one. The chain has TRBV6-5 and TRBJ2-7; D is undetermined. The length of the CDR3 is 15 residues. Trimming stripped 0 bases from V and 3 bases from J, with 12 bases between. The V gene's germline CDR1 is MNHEY and CDR2 SVGAGI. CDR3 DNA sequence: TGTGCCAGCAGTTACTCGGGGTCAGCCCTCTACGAGCAGTACTTC. It codes for CASSYSGSALYEQYF.

The rearrangement joins TRBV2 to TRBJ2-7, with D perhaps TRBD1 (6 bases). This CDR3 is 13 amino acids long. Trimming took off 8 bases at V and 2 bases at J, with 13 bases between the two ends. Germline CDR1 is SNHLY and CDR2 is FYNNEI. As DNA, the CDR3 is TGTGCCAGCTCTGGACAGATACCCTACGAGCAGTACTTC. This gives the protein CASSGQIPYEQYF.

The chain has TRBV27 and TRBJ1-5, with 7 nucleotides matching TRBD1. Unmatched junction bases numbered 12, after V lost 4 bases and J lost 0 bases. This CDR3 comprises 18 residues. Germline V gene sequence: CDR1 MNHEY, CDR2 SMNVEV (reference sequence). The CDR3 nucleotides are TGTGCCAGCAGTTCTACCGGGACAGCACCTTATAGCAATCAGCCCCAGCATTTT. Translated: CASSSTGTAPYSNQPQHF.

The chain links TRBV7-2 to TRBJ1-3, with 11 positions matching TRBD1. CDR3 length: 16 amino acids. Germline V gene data show CDR1 as SGHTA and CDR2 as FQGNSA. The V and J ends lost 1 base and 7 bases, in that order; junction bases with no gene match: 6. CDR3 loop: CASSLDGDRGRNTIYF. DNA of the CDR3: TGTGCCAGCAGCTTAGATGGGGACAGGGGGAGGAACACCATATATTTT.

The gene calls are TRBV29-1 and TRBJ1-4; weak D call: TRBD1 (5 bases). V was cut by 1 base and J by 0 bases, with 12 bases left in between. This CDR3 has 16 residues. Per the germline V gene, CDR1 is SQVTM and CDR2 is ANQGSEA. CDR3 sequence: CSVEGGKPATNEKLFF. For the CDR3, the DNA is TGCAGCGTTGAAGGGGGCAAACCTGCAACTAATGAAAAACTGTTTTTT.

The chain couples TRBV7-2 to TRBJ1-5, with D uncertain. With 5 bases removed from V and 7 bases from J, the gap between germline ends came to 9 bases. This CDR3 is 12 amino acids long. CDR1 and CDR2 (germline): SGHTA, FQGNSA. CDR3 residues: CASSRPGQPQHF. In DNA, the CDR3 is TGTGCCAGCAGCCGTCCCGGACAGCCCCAGCATTTT.

This chain links TRBV11-2 with TRBJ1-6; D call uncertain. Germline-derived CDR1 and CDR2 are SGHAT and FQNNGV. The CDR3 loop spans 13 amino acids. With 4 bases removed from V and 8 bases from J, the gap between germline ends came to 9 bases. DNA for the CDR3: TGTGCCAGCAGCTGGGTCAAAGATTCACCCCTCCACTTT. Protein product: CASSWVKDSPLHF. Looking up the rest from reference TRBV11-2 and TRBJ1-6 gives the full variable domain: EAGVAQSPRYKIIEKRQSVAFWCNPISGHATLYWYQQILGQGPKLLIQFQNNGVVDDSQLPKDRFSAERLKGVDSTLKIQPAKLEDSAVYLCASSWVKDSPLHFGNGTRLTVT.

V gene TRBV14 combines with J gene TRBJ1-4; no clear D. V lost 4 bases, J lost 7 bases, and 10 bases lay in between. The CDR3 runs 13 residues. CDR1 is SGHDN, CDR2 FVKESK, per germline. In DNA form, the CDR3 reads TGTGCCAGCAGCCCTGGGCTTCGTGAAAAACTGTTTTTT. The encoded protein is CASSPGLREKLFF.

In its sample, this clone was seen a few times. The V and J genes are TRBV25-1 and TRBJ1-1; D is unclear. CDR1 and CDR2 from the germline V gene are MGHDK and SYGVNS. V was clipped by 8 bases and J by 0 bases, with 4 bases between them. CDR3 size: 11 residues. The CDR3, as DNA: TGTGCCAGCCTACTGAACACTGAAGCTTTCTTT. Translation gives CASLLNTEAFF.

This chain uses TRBV30 with TRBJ1-3; no reliable D call. This CDR3 has 13 residues. CDR1 is GTSNPN and CDR2 is SVGIG in the germline V gene (reference sequence). CDR3 amino acids: CASNPASGNTIYF. The DNA for the CDR3 is TGTGCATCAAACCCGGCTTCCGGAAACACCATATATTTT.

This chain joins TRBV5-4 and TRBJ2-1; D is perhaps TRBD2 (5 bases). The V end lost 0 bases, the J end lost 4 bases, and 5 bases lay between the germline ends. The CDR3 is made up of 13 amino acids. The germline gives CDR1 SGHNT, CDR2 YYREEE (reference sequence). CDR3 region: CASSLGGYNEQFF. The CDR3 nucleotides are TGTGCCAGCAGCTTGGGCGGGTACAATGAGCAGTTCTTC. Together with reference TRBV5-4 and TRBJ2-1, the CDR3 gives the full variable domain: ETGVTQSPTHLIKTRGQQVTLRCSSQSGHNTVSWYQQALGQGPQFIFQYYREEENGRGNFPPRFSGLQFPNYSSELNVNALELDDSALYLCASSLGGYNEQFFGPGTRLTVL.

This clone was seen a handful of times. The chain links TRBV11-1 to TRBJ2-1; D is unclear. CDR1 and CDR2 from the germline V gene are SGHAT and FQDESV (reference sequence). CDR3 length: 11 amino acids. The V and J ends lost 1 base and 7 bases respectively, with 2 bases between them. In DNA, the CDR3 is TGTGCCAGCAGCTTAGGAAATGAGCAGTTCTTC. This codes for CASSLGNEQFF.

Comments on this clone: Sequence at one end of the junction differs from germline and may be a read error. The V and J genes are TRBV5-1 and TRBJ2-3; D unresolved. The CDR3 runs 12 residues. CDR1 is SGHRS and CDR2 is YFSETQ in the germline V gene. CDR3 sequence (DNA): TGCGCCAGCAGGTTGGGCGCGGATACGCAGTATTTT. It translates to CASRLGADTQYF.

V usage is TRBV5-6 and J usage is TRBJ2-1, with D possibly being TRBD2 (6 bases). Germline V gives CDR1 SGHDT, CDR2 YYEEEE. There are 12 residues in the CDR3. V was cut by 3 bases and J by 7 bases, with 8 bases left in between. CDR3 DNA: TGTGCCAGCAGCTGGAGGGTGAATGAGCAGTTCTTC. Its protein product is CASSWRVNEQFF.

V is TRBV5-6 and J is TRBJ2-7; TRBD1 matches 8 bases. The J segment lost 2 bases and the V segment lost 5 bases, leaving 3 bases of the junction unmatched. The CDR3 consists of 13 residues. CDR1 and CDR2 from the germline V gene are SGHDT and YYEEEE. DNA of the CDR3: TGTGCCAGCAGAAGACAGGGGACCTACGAGCAGTACTTC. This sequence encodes CASRRQGTYEQYF.

V usage is TRBV7-9 and J usage is TRBJ1-4, with D uncertain. This CDR3 has 14 amino acids. V lost 8 bases and J lost 0, with 10 bases in between. Germline V gene data show CDR1 as SEHNR and CDR2 as FQNEAQ (reference sequence). The CDR3 reads CASGFLPTNEKLFF. DNA of the CDR3: TGTGCCAGCGGGTTTTTACCAACTAATGAAAAACTGTTTTTT.

The V call is TRBV7-2, the J call TRBJ2-7; 11 bases are shared with TRBD2. Trimming removed 5 bases from V and 3 bases from J; junction bases left unmatched: 9. Germline V gene lookup returns CDR1 SGHTA and CDR2 FQGNSA. The CDR3 loop spans 16 amino acids. CDR3 bases: TGTGCCAGCAGCCTCGGGGTAGCGGGGGGGTACTACGAGCAGTACTTC. It yields the protein CASSLGVAGGYYEQYF.

J is TRBJ2-5 and V is TRBV21-1; TRBD2, the table's D call, lacks a check against the DNA. TRBV21-1 is designated a pseudogene. The CDR3 sequence is 19 residues long. The CDR3: CASSPAPGLAGGQWETQYF. CDR3 sequence (DNA): TGTGCCAGCAGCCCTGCACCGGGACTAGCGGGGGGGCAATGGGAGACCCAGTACTTC.

The chain recombines TRBV6-1 with TRBJ1-2, with D uncertain. Germline V CDR1 and CDR2: MNHNS, SASEGT. The V end was cut by 6 bases, the J end by 3 bases, with 11 bases between. CDR3 length: 13 amino acids. CDR3 DNA sequence: TGTGCCAGCAGCGAGGTTCGGGACTATGGCTACACCTTC. Translating gives CASSEVRDYGYTF.

The rearrangement uses TRBV7-2 and TRBJ2-3; D gene unclear. The ends were cut back, 2 bases at V and 5 bases at J, with 14 bases in the middle. Germline values: CDR1 SGHTA, CDR2 FQGNSA. The CDR3 spans 15 residues. The CDR3 is CASSLLASSGDTQYF. The CDR3 DNA follows: TGTGCCAGCAGCTTATTGGCCTCCAGTGGAGATACGCAGTATTTT.